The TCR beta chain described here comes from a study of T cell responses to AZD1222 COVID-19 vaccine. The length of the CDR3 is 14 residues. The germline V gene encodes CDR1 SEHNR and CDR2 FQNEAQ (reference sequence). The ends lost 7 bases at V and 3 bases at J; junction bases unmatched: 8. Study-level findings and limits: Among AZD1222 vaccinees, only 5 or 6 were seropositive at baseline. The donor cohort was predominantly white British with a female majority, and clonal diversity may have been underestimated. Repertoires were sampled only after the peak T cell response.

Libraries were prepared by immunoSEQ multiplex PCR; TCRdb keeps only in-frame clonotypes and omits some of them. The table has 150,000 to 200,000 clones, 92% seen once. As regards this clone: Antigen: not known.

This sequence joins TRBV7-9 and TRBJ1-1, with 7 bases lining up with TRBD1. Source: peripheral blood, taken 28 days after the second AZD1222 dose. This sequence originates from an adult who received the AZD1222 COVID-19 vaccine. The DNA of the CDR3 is TGTGCCAGCATCATGACAGGGCTTGACACTGAAGCTTTCTTT. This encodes CASIMTGLDTEAFF.